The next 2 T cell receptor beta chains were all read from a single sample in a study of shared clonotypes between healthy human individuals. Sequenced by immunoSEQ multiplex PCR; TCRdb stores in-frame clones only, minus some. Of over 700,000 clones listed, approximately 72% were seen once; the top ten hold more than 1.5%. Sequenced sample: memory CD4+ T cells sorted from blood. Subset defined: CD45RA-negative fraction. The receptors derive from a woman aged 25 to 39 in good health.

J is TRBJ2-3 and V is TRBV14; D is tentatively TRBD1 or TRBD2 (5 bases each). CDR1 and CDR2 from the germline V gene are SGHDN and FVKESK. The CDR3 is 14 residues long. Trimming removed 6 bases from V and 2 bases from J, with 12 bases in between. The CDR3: CASSRDRNTDTQYF. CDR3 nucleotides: TGTGCCAGCAGTCGGGACCGCAACACAGATACGCAGTATTTT. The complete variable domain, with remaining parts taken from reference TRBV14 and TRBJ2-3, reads EAGVTQFPSHSVIEKGQTVTLRCDPISGHDNLYWYRRVMGKEIKFLLHFVKESKQDESGMPNNRFLAERTGGTYSTLKVQPAELEDSGVYFCASSRDRNTDTQYFGPGTRLTVL.

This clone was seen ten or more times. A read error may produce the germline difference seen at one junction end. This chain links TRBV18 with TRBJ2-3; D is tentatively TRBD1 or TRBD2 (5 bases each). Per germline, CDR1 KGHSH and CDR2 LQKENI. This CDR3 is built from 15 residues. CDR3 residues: CASSPPGPPTDTQYF. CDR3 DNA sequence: TGTGCCAGCTCCCCACCGGGACCACCCACAGATACGCAGTATTTT.